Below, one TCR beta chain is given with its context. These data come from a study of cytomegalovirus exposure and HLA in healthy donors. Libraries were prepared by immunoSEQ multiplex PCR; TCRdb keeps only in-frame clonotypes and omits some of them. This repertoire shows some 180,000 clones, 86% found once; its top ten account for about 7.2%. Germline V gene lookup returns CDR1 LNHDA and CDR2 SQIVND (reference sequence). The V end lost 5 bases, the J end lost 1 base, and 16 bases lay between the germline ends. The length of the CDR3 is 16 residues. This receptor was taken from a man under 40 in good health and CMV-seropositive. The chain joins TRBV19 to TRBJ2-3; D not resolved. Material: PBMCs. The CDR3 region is CASSPRREMGTDTQYF. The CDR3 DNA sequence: TGTGCCAGTAGTCCCCGAAGGGAAATGGGCACAGATACGCAGTATTTT.